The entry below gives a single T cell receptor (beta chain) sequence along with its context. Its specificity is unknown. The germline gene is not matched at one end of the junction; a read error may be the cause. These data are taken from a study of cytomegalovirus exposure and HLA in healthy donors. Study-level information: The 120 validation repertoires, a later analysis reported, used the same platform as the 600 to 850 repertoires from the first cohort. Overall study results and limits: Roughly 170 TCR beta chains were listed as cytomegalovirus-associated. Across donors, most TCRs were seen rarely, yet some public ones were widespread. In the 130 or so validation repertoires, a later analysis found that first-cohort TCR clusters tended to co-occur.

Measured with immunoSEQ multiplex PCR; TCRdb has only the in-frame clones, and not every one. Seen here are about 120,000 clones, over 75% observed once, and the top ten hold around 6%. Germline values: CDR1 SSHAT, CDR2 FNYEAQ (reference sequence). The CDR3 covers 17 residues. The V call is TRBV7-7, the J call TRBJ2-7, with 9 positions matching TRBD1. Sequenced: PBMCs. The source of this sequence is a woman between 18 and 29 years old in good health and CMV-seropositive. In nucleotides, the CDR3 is TGTGCTAGCAGCTTTCCCTCGGACAGGGGATTGGACCACGAGCAGTACTTC. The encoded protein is CASSFPSDRGLDHEQYF.